This T cell receptor (beta chain) was profiled in a study of molecular identifiers for immune sequencing clone quantification. Findings of the study overall: Over 97% of effector molecules, yet under 1% of naive-cell molecules, were held by clones above 20 RNA copies. Among around 1 million naive cells, spiked Jurkat TCR RNA from a single cell was reportedly detectable.

CD8+CD4-CCR7+CD45RA+ sorting gave the naive CD8 T cells. Points on this clonotype: Its target is unknown.

Bulk TCR library preparation followed previously described methods with listed TCR primers. MiXCR, applied by TCRdb to the PCR reads, yields one record per CDR3 protein. The sample lists hundreds of thousands of distinct CDR3 sequences; 25% were seen once. Input material: naive CD8+ T cells from blood, with Jurkat cell RNA spiked in. Subset indicated: FACS-sorted CD8+CD4-CCR7+CD45RA+ naive T cells. The TCR was taken from a human donor in good health. Some libraries in this study had Jurkat cell RNA spiked in.

The CDR3 reads CASSLADLGYEQYF. CDR3 bases: TGTGCCAGCAGCTTAGCGGACCTGGGCTACGAGCAGTACTTC. The chain uses TRBV7-8 and TRBJ2-7; no definite D call. With 0 bases removed from V and 3 bases from J, the gap between germline ends came to 9 bases. The CDR3 has 14 residues. Germline V lookup: CDR1 SGHVS, CDR2 FQNEAQ.